Shown below are 30 T cell receptor beta chains from a single sample sequenced in a study of T cells in Graves' hyperthyroidism and ophthalmopathy. The TCR beta CDR3 regions underwent amplification using RNA transcripts as the source. With the HTBI primer set, the TCR CDR3 went through a first round of RT-PCR. TCRdb reanalysed the multiplex PCR reads using MiXCR and keeps one entry per CDR3 protein. The table records 350,000 to 400,000 distinct CDR3 sequences, more than 12% of them present only once. Input material: blood. The receptors derive from a woman in her 30s with Graves' hyperthyroidism.

This clonotype was detected many times. The CDR3 loop reads CASGTSGYEQYF. The CDR3 DNA reads TGTGCCAGCGGGACTAGCGGCTACGAGCAGTACTTC. The J gene is TRBJ2-7, the V gene TRBV2, with 11 bases aligning to TRBD2. Trimming cost V 8 bases and J 3 bases; bases outside gene matches: 0. CDR3 length: 12 residues. The germline CDR1 and CDR2 sequences are SNHLY and FYNNEI. Complete variable domain (other parts from reference TRBV2 and TRBJ2-7): EPEVTQTPSHQVTQMGQEVILRCVPISNHLYFYWYRQILGQKVEFLVSFYNNEISEKSEIFDDQFSVERPDGSNFTLKIRSTKLEDSAMYFCASGTSGYEQYFGPGTRLTVT.

This clonotype was seen repeatedly, ten times or more. The rearrangement links TRBV6-1 to TRBJ2-1, with D unresolved. Germline lookup yields CDR1 MNHNS and CDR2 SASEGT. CDR3 length equals 11 residues. V gave up 11 bases and J gave up 0 bases, with 5 bases separating them. CDR3 sequence reads: CALASYNEQFF. The CDR3 DNA reads as TGTGCCTTGGCCTCCTACAATGAGCAGTTCTTC.

The gene calls are TRBV5-1 and TRBJ1-5; a possible D gene is TRBD1 (6 bases). V was clipped by 5 bases and J by 4 bases, with 16 bases between them. Germline CDR1 SGHRS, CDR2 YFSETQ. The CDR3 runs to 15 residues. The CDR3 DNA is TGCGCCAGCAGACCCTCCGGGACACCAAATCAGCCCCAGCATTTT. This encodes CASRPSGTPNQPQHF.

This clonotype was counted only a few times. J is TRBJ2-2 and V is TRBV12-3 or TRBV12-4; 12 bases line up with TRBD2. The CDR3 extends over 21 amino acids. Trimming at V came to 3 bases and at J to 0 bases, leaving 14 bases not matched to a gene. The CDR3 DNA sequence: TGTGCCAGCAGTTTTAGGGGAATTCCGGGACTAGCGGGCGCGAACACCGGGGAGCTGTTTTTT. It encodes CASSFRGIPGLAGANTGELFF.

This clonotype came up many times. The chain is built from TRBV5-1 and TRBJ2-2; D gene ambiguous. CDR1 and CDR2 (germline): SGHRS, YFSETQ. The CDR3 sequence is 15 residues long. Trimming removed 5 bases from V and 3 bases from J, with 14 bases in between. The CDR3 here is CASSYGQAHTGELFF. CDR3 nucleotides: TGCGCCAGCAGTTATGGTCAGGCGCACACCGGGGAGCTGTTTTTT.

This rearrangement joins TRBV24-1 to TRBJ1-5; tentative D call: TRBD1 (5 bases). The CDR3 runs to 14 residues. Trimming took off 4 bases at V and 3 bases at J, with 9 bases between the two ends. Germline loops: CDR1 KGHDR, CDR2 SFDVKD. CDR3: CATSETANNQPQHF. Here the CDR3 DNA reads TGTGCCACCAGTGAGACAGCAAACAATCAGCCCCAGCATTTT.

This clonotype was observed many times. The chain links TRBV3-1 to TRBJ2-7; TRBD2 aligns across 10 bases. CDR1 is LGHDT and CDR2 is YNNKEL in the germline V gene (reference sequence). This CDR3 spans 15 amino acids. V shed 5 bases and J 4 bases; nucleotides not matched to a gene: 8. As DNA, the CDR3 is TGTGCCAGCAGCGCCCCCGGGACTAGCGTTTACGAGCAGTACTTC. Its translation is CASSAPGTSVYEQYF.

This clonotype occurred many times. This chain uses TRBV7-9 with TRBJ2-7; 11 nucleotides align to TRBD2. Germline V gene sequence: CDR1 SEHNR, CDR2 FQNEAQ (reference sequence). The CDR3 spans 19 residues. V was pared by 5 bases and J by 5 bases, with 20 bases of the junction left unmatched. The CDR3 is CASSTRRVLAGGERNEQYF. The DNA of the CDR3 is TGTGCCAGCAGCACAAGGAGGGTGCTAGCGGGAGGTGAGAGAAACGAGCAGTACTTC.

This clonotype was seen at least ten times. The chain carries TRBV20-1 and TRBJ2-7, with no clear D. The CDR3 has 13 residues. The germline CDR1 and CDR2 sequences are DFQATT and SNEGSKA (reference sequence). Between the trimmed V and J ends, which lost 2 bases and 4 bases, there was a span of 12 bases. The CDR3 DNA reads TGCAGTGCTAGAAGCCGTTTTTGGTACGAGCAGTACTTC. Translating gives CSARSRFWYEQYF.

Concerning this clonotype itself: A much bigger clone sits one base away, suggesting this may be a read error. The chain carries TRBV2 and TRBJ2-7; D is unresolved. The CDR3 is made up of 13 amino acids. The germline V gene encodes CDR1 SNHLY and CDR2 FYNNEI. The DNA for the CDR3 is TGTGCCGGCAGTGTAGGCCTTACCTACGAGCAGTACTTC. It yields the protein CAGSVGLTYEQYF.

Many counts were recorded for this clonotype. J is TRBJ2-7 and V is TRBV5-1; either TRBD1 or TRBD2 may supply D (5 bases each). The ends were cut back, 3 bases at V and 2 bases at J, with 9 bases in the middle. This CDR3 is 13 amino acids long. CDR1 and CDR2 from the germline V gene are SGHRS and YFSETQ. In nucleotides, the CDR3 is TGCGCCAGCAGCTGGGACGGAGCCTACGAGCAGTACTTC. Translating it yields CASSWDGAYEQYF.

This clonotype was picked up a small number of times. This chain connects TRBV18 to TRBJ2-7, with TRBD1 identical over 9 bases. Trimming removed 3 bases from V and 3 bases from J; junction bases left unmatched: 6. Germline V lookup: CDR1 KGHSH, CDR2 LQKENI. The CDR3 consists of 15 residues. The CDR3 sequence is CASSPSGQGFYEQYF. As DNA, the CDR3 is TGTGCCAGCTCACCTTCCGGACAGGGGTTCTACGAGCAGTACTTC.

In this sample, this clonotype turned up many times. The gene calls are TRBV27 and TRBJ2-7; 14 bases fit TRBD2. The CDR3 sequence is 17 residues long. CDR1 and CDR2 from the germline V gene are MNHEY and SMNVEV (reference sequence). With 5 bases clipped from V and 2 bases from J, the junction kept 8 bases outside the gene matches. CDR3 residues: CASSPGLAGEVPYEQYF. CDR3 sequence (DNA): TGTGCCAGCAGTCCGGGACTAGCGGGAGAGGTGCCCTACGAGCAGTACTTC.

This clonotype showed up just a few times. The gene calls are TRBV11-2 and TRBJ1-2; 8 bases fit TRBD1. Trimming took 0 bases from V and 7 from J; bases not matched to a gene: 13. From germline, CDR1 is SGHAT and CDR2 FQNNGV. The CDR3 loop spans 17 amino acids. CDR3 loop: CASSLEGGSGRGPGYTF. The CDR3 nucleotides read TGTGCCAGCAGCTTAGAAGGCGGTAGCGGCAGGGGGCCTGGCTACACCTTC. The full variable domain, in which reference TRBV11-2 and TRBJ1-2 provide the parts outside the CDR3, is EAGVAQSPRYKIIEKRQSVAFWCNPISGHATLYWYQQILGQGPKLLIQFQNNGVVDDSQLPKDRFSAERLKGVDSTLKIQPAKLEDSAVYLCASSLEGGSGRGPGYTFGSGTRLTVV.

This clonotype was seen only a few times. The rearrangement links TRBV7-6 to TRBJ2-5, with D possibly TRBD2 on 6 matching bases. V shed 1 base and J shed 2 bases, with 20 bases lying between them. CDR1 is SGHVS and CDR2 is FNYEAQ in the germline V gene. This CDR3 has 18 amino acids. In DNA form, the CDR3 reads TGTGCCAGCAGCTTAGGATTCTCGGGGGAGTCCGGTCAAGAGACCCAGTACTTC. Its translation is CASSLGFSGESGQETQYF.

This clonotype was detected ten times or more. V and J are TRBV30 and TRBJ2-2; no reliable D call. Germline V gene lookup returns CDR1 GTSNPN and CDR2 SVGIG (reference sequence). The V gene lost 3 bases and the J gene lost 6 bases, with 8 bases spanning the gap. This CDR3 has 12 residues. Here the CDR3 DNA reads TGTGCCTGGAGCTATTCCCCCGGGGAGCTGTTTTTT. It translates to CAWSYSPGELFF.

This clonotype was found many times. The chain recombines TRBV2 with TRBJ2-1, with 8 nucleotides matching TRBD1. With 3 bases clipped from V and 2 bases from J, the junction kept 6 bases outside the gene matches. This CDR3 is 16 amino acids long. CDR1 and CDR2 from the germline V gene are SNHLY and FYNNEI. CDR3 protein: CASSDRDRPAYNEQFF. The CDR3 nucleotides are TGTGCCAGCAGTGACCGGGACAGGCCCGCCTACAATGAGCAGTTCTTC.

Notes on this clonotype: The germline gene is not matched at one end of the junction; a read error may be the cause. This rearrangement joins TRBV5-8 to TRBJ2-5, with TRBD2 matching over 9 bases. This CDR3 comprises 17 residues. Germline CDR1 and CDR2: SGHTS and YDEGEE. The DNA of the CDR3 is TGCGCCAGCAGCCAAGATGGGCTAGCGGGGAACCAAGAGACCCAGTACTTC. Residues: CASSQDGLAGNQETQYF. Full variable domain (rest looked up from reference TRBV5-8 and TRBJ2-5): EAGVTQSPTHLIKTRGQQATLRCSPISGHTSVYWYQQALGLGLQFLLWYDEGEERNRGNFPPRFSGRQFPNYSSELNVNALELEDSALYLCASSQDGLAGNQETQYFGPGTRLLVL.

This clonotype was seen many times. The rearrangement links TRBV9 to TRBJ2-3; 7 nucleotides agree with TRBD2. Germline trimming cut 1 base from V and 5 bases from J; bases unmatched to any gene: 10. The CDR3 consists of 16 residues. Looked up from germline, CDR1 is SGDLS and CDR2 is YYNGEE. CDR3 sequence reads: CASSVWWSGEGDTQYF. The CDR3 nucleotides are TGTGCCAGCAGCGTATGGTGGTCGGGGGAGGGAGATACGCAGTATTTT.

To note about this clonotype: This clone may be a read error of a much larger clone one base away. The genes are TRBV28 and TRBJ1-5; D gene ambiguous. V dropped 6 bases and J dropped 5 bases, with 20 bases sitting between them. The CDR3 spans 16 residues. Per the germline V gene, CDR1 is MDHEN and CDR2 is SYDVKM. The CDR3 spells CASSSGWRGVDQPQHF. CDR3 in DNA: TGTGCCAGCAGCTCTGGCTGGCGGGGAGTAGATCAGCCCCAGCATTTT.

V and J are TRBV9 and TRBJ2-4; D unclear. The CDR3 extends over 15 amino acids. CDR1 and CDR2 (germline): SGDLS, YYNGEE. The V gene lost 4 bases and the J gene lost 0 bases, with 11 bases spanning the gap. CDR3 nucleotide sequence: TGTGCCAGCAGCCCGGTGGCCGTAGCCAAAAACATTCAGTACTTC. Translating gives CASSPVAVAKNIQYF.

In its sample, this clonotype was seen many times. The chain uses TRBV29-1 and TRBJ2-5, with 11 bases that match TRBD2. Germline values: CDR1 SQVTM, CDR2 ANQGSEA. V dropped 7 bases and J dropped 3; count of bases not matched to a gene: 7. The CDR3 is 14 amino acids. This chain's CDR3 is CSAIMGLAEETQYF. DNA for the CDR3: TGCAGCGCTATCATGGGACTAGCGGAAGAGACCCAGTACTTC.

This clonotype was observed many times. The chain has TRBV5-1 and TRBJ2-2; 7 nucleotides line up with TRBD2. The CDR3 has 15 amino acids. Germline V gene sequence: CDR1 SGHRS, CDR2 YFSETQ. The J segment lost 0 bases and the V segment lost 3 bases, leaving 2 bases of the junction unmatched. The CDR3 DNA is TGCGCCAGCAGCTCACTAGCGTCGAACACCGGGGAGCTGTTTTTT. This sequence encodes CASSSLASNTGELFF.

The chain carries TRBV10-3 and TRBJ2-7; tentative D call: TRBD2 (6 bases). V dropped 8 bases and J dropped 6 bases, with 11 bases sitting between them. This CDR3 is 11 amino acids long. Germline CDR1 reads ENHRY; CDR2 reads SYGVKD. The CDR3 loop is CAIQGGSEQYF. The DNA for the CDR3 is TGTGCCATCCAAGGAGGGAGCGAGCAGTACTTC.

This clonotype was seen many times. The chain links TRBV11-2 to TRBJ2-7; 10 bases are a match to TRBD2. Germline CDR1 and CDR2: SGHAT and FQNNGV. V shed 1 base and J 0 bases; nucleotides not matched to a gene: 3. This CDR3 has 16 amino acids. In DNA form, the CDR3 reads TGTGCCAGCAGCTTAGGGGCTAGCGGGAGCTCCTACGAGCAGTACTTC. This codes for CASSLGASGSSYEQYF.

This clonotype was detected ten times or more. V gene TRBV18 combines with J gene TRBJ2-5, with D hard to call. The CDR3 loop spans 13 amino acids. Trimming cost V 6 bases and J 7 bases, with 15 bases left between them. CDR1 and CDR2 (germline): KGHSH, LQKENI. This CDR3 reads CASSSRREATQYF. In nucleotides, the CDR3 is TGTGCCAGCTCTTCTAGACGAGAAGCGACCCAGTACTTC.

This clonotype was observed at least ten times. The CDR3 loop reads CSARDGGRTYEQYF. The CDR3 region has the DNA TGCAGTGCTAGAGATGGCGGGAGGACTTACGAGCAGTACTTC. The chain carries TRBV20-1 and TRBJ2-7; 8 nucleotides line up with TRBD2. Germline CDR1 is DFQATT and CDR2 is SNEGSKA (reference sequence). V lost 0 bases, J lost 4 bases, and 5 bases stayed unmatched. The CDR3 is 14 amino acids.

This clonotype has ten or more counts. The rearrangement uses TRBV6-1 and TRBJ1-1; a possible D gene is TRBD1 (6 bases). The CDR3 runs 17 residues. CDR1 MNHNS and CDR2 SASEGT come from the germline V gene. Trimming cost V 6 bases and J 6 bases, with 26 bases left between them. The CDR3 protein is CASRPRGGGVRGAEAFF. CDR3 DNA: TGTGCCAGCAGGCCCCGTGGTGGGGGCGTGAGAGGGGCTGAAGCTTTCTTT.

This clonotype was recorded only once. The genes are TRBV28 and TRBJ1-1, with 7 positions matching TRBD1. CDR1 and CDR2 from the germline V gene are MDHEN and SYDVKM. There are 15 residues in the CDR3. V was clipped by 5 bases and J by 1 base; unmatched bases: 7. CDR3: CASSRRQGPNTEAFF. The CDR3 region has the DNA TGTGCCAGCAGTAGGAGACAGGGCCCGAACACTGAAGCTTTCTTT.

This clonotype occurred a few times. The chain carries TRBV7-2 and TRBJ1-2; D gene uncertain. This CDR3 comprises 14 residues. Germline V CDR1 and CDR2: SGHTA, FQGNSA. Trimming left V 3 bases short and J 8 bases short, with 16 bases between. The chain's CDR3 is CASSFDVLTRGYTF. The CDR3 nucleotides read TGTGCCAGCAGCTTCGATGTCCTCACCAGAGGCTACACCTTC.